The entry that follows covers one T cell receptor (beta chain) sequence. Its antigen remains unknown. This sample is part of a study of cytomegalovirus exposure and HLA in healthy donors. Study-level points and caveats: Cytomegalovirus association was listed for 164 TCR beta chains.

Only in-frame clones appear in the TCRdb table, and some are missing; sequencing was by immunoSEQ multiplex PCR. The sample lists 130,000 to 150,000 clones, 85% to 90% occurring once. J was trimmed by 3 bases and V by 6 bases; bases with no gene match: 10. Germline assignment: CDR1 MDHEN and CDR2 SYDVKM. The CDR3 is made up of 15 amino acids. This chain joins TRBV28 and TRBJ2-7; 8 bases line up with TRBD1. The sequenced sample was PBMCs. The receptor comes from a woman between 18 and 30 years old in good health and CMV-seropositive. The CDR3 bases are TGTGCCAGCAGACAAACAGGGGGTCGCATCTACGAGCAGTACTTC. Protein: CASRQTGGRIYEQYF.